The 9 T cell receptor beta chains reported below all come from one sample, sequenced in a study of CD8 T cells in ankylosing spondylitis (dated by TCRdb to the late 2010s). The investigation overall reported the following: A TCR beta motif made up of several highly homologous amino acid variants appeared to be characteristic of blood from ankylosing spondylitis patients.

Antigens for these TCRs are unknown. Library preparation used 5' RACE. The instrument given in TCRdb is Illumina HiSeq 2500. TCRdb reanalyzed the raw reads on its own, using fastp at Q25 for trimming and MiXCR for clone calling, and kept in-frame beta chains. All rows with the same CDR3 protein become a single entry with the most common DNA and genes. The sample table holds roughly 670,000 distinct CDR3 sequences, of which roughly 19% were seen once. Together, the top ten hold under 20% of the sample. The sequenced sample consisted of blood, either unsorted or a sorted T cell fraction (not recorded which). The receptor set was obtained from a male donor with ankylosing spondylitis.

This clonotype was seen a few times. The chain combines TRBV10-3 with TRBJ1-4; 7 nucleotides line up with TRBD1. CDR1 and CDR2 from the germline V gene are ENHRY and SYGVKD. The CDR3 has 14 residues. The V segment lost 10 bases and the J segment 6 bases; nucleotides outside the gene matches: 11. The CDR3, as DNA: TGTGCCACCTCGGGTGACAGGGTCGATGAAAAACTGTTTTTT. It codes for CATSGDRVDEKLFF.

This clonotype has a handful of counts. The CDR3 bases are TGTGCCAGCAGCTTCCGGGGGGGCCTCAATGAGCAGTTCTTC. It yields the protein CASSFRGGLNEQFF. The chain uses TRBV13 and TRBJ2-1, with 8 bases fitting TRBD2. This CDR3 has 14 amino acids. Germline V gene data show CDR1 as PRHDT and CDR2 as FYEKMQ (reference sequence). Unmatched junction bases numbered 4, after V lost 3 bases and J lost 6 bases.

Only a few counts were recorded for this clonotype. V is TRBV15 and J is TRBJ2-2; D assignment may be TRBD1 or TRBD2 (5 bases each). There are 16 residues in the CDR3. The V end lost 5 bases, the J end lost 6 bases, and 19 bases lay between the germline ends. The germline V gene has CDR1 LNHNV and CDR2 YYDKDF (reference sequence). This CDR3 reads CATSVRTGATPGELFF. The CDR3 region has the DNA TGTGCCACCAGCGTCCGGACCGGGGCCACTCCCGGGGAGCTGTTTTTT.

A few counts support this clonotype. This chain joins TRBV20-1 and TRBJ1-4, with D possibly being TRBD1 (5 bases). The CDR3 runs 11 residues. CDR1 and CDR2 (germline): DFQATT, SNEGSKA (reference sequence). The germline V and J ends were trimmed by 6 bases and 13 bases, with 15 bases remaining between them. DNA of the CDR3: TGCAGTGCCCAGAGGGGCGAGGGACTGTTTTTT. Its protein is CSAQRGEGLFF.

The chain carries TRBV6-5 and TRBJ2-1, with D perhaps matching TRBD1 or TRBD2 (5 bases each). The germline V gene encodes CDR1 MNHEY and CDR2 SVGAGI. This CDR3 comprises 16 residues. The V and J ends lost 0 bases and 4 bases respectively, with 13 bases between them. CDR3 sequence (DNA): TGTGCCAGCAGTTACTCGGGGACCTTCGAATACAATGAGCAGTTCTTC. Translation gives CASSYSGTFEYNEQFF.

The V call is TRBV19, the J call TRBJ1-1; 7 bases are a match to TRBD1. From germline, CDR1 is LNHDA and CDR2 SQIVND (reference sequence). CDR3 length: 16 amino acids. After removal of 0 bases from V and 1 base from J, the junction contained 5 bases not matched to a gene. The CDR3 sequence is CASSIDYRGPNTEAFF. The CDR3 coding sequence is TGTGCCAGTAGTATAGATTACAGGGGCCCGAACACTGAAGCTTTCTTT.

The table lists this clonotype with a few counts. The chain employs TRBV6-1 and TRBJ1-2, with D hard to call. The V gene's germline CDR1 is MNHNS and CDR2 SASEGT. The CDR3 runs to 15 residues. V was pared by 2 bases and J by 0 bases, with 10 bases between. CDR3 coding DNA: TGTGCCAGCAGTGAACAGGCGCGGGCTAACTATGGCTACACCTTC. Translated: CASSEQARANYGYTF.

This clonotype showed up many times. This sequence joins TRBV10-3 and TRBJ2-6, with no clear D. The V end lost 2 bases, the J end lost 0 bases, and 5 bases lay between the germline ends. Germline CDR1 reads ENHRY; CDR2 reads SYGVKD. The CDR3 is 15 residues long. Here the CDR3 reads CAISEQNSGANVLTF. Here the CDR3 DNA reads TGTGCCATCAGTGAGCAGAACTCTGGGGCCAACGTCCTGACTTTC.

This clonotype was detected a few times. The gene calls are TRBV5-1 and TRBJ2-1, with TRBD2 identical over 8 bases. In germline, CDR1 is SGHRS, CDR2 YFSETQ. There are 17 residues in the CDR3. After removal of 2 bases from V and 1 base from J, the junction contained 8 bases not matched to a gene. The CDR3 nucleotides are TGCGCCAGCAGCTTAAAACCGGGGGGGGTGTCCTACAATGAGCAGTTCTTC. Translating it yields CASSLKPGGVSYNEQFF.